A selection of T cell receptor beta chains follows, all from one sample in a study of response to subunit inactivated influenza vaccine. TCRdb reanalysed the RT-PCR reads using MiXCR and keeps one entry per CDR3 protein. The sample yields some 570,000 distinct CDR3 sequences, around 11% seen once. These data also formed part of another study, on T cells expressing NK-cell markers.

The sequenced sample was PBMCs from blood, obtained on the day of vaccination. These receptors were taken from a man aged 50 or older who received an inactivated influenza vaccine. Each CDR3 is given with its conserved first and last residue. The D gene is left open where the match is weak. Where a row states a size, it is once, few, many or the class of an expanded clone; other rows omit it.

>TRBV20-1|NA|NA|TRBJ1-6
TGCAGTGCTAGAGGGCAGGGATGGATCAAGTCACCCCTCCACTTT
CSARGQGWIKSPLHF
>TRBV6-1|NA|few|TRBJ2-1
TGTGCCAGCAGTATCCGGGACAACTACAATGAGCAGTTCTTC
CASSIRDNYNEQFF
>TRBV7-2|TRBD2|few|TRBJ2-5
TGTGCCAGCAGCTCTAGCGGGGTCCACTCCCAGTACTTC
CASSSSGVHSQYF
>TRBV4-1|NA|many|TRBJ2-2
TGCGCCAGCAGCCATGCTTTGAGGAGGAAGAACACCGGGGAGCTGTTTTTT
CASSHALRRKNTGELFF
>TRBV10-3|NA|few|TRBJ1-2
TGTGCCATCACCCCAGTGGGGGGGGACTATGGCTACACCTTC
CAITPVGGDYGYTF
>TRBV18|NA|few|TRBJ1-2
TGTGCCAGCTCACCACCATCCGATAACTATGGCTACACCTTC
CASSPPSDNYGYTF
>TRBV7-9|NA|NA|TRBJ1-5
TGTGCCAGCAGCTTAGGGGGCGTAGGAGGTCAGCCCCAGCATTTT
CASSLGGVGGQPQHF
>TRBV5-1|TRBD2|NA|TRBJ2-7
TGCGCCAGCAGCCACTCTGGGGGGGGCTACGAGCAGTACTTC
CASSHSGGGYEQYF
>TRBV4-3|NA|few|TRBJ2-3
TGCGCCAGCAGCCTCGGAGGCAGCCGGGCTGGGGTGGATACGCAGTATTTT
CASSLGGSRAGVDTQYF
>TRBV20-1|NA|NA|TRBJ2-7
TGCAGTGCTCCACCCAGGGGACGAAACTCCTACGAGCAGTACTTC
CSAPPRGRNSYEQYF
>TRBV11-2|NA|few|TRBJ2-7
TGTGCCAGCAGCTTATATTTGGGGGAGGCCTACGAGCAGTACTTC
CASSLYLGEAYEQYF
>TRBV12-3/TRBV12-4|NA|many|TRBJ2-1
TGTGCCAGCCGTGGCAGCGTGGGAGAGCAGTTCTTC
CASRGSVGEQFF
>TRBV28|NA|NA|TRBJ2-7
TGTGCCAGCAGTCTACTCTTCCGGGACCACTACTCCTACGAGCAGTACTTC
CASSLLFRDHYSYEQYF
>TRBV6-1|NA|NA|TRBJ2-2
TGTGCCAGCAGCCACCAGGGGAGGACCGGGGAGCTGTTTTTT
CASSHQGRTGELFF
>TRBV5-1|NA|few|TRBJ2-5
TGCGCCAGCAGCCCCGATGGGGGGTGGCAAGAGACCCAGTACTTC
CASSPDGGWQETQYF
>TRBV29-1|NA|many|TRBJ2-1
TGCAGCGTAATGACAGGACCCCGCCTGAATGAGCAGTTCTTC
CSVMTGPRLNEQFF
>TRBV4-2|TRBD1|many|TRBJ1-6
TGTGCCAGCAGCCAGACCGGACAGGGGGCGAACACATCACCCCTCCACTTT
CASSQTGQGANTSPLHF
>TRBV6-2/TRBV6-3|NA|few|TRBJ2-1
TGTGCCAGCAGTTATCGGCAGGGGCGCTCCTCATCCTACAATGAGCAGTTCTTC
CASSYRQGRSSSYNEQFF
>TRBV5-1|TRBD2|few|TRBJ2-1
TGCGCCAGCAGGAGCGGGACTAGAGGTCTTGGATACAATGAGCAGTTCTTC
CASRSGTRGLGYNEQFF
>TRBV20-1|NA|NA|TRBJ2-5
TGCAGTGCGCAACGGGGTTCGGAGACCCAGTACTTC
CSAQRGSETQYF
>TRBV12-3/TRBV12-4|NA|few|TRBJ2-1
TGTGCCAGCAGTCCCGACGTCCGGGGGAAGTTCTTC
CASSPDVRGKFF
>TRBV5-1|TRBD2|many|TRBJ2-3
TGCGCCAGCAGCTTTAGCGGGAGAACCGCAGATACGCAGTATTTT
CASSFSGRTADTQYF
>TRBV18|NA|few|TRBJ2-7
TGTGCCAGCTCGTCAGGGAGTCAGTACGAGCAGTACTTC
CASSSGSQYEQYF
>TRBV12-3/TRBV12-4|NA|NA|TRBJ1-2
TGTGCCAGCAGTTTAGCGGGGGCGAAAGGCTACACCTTC
CASSLAGAKGYTF
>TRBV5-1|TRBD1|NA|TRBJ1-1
TGCGCCAGCAGCTATGGGGGCCTGACAGGGACCTCCACTGAAGCTTTCTTT
CASSYGGLTGTSTEAFF
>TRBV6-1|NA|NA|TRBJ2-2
TGTGCCAGCAGCCTTAGCTTCACCGGGGAGCTGTTTTTT
CASSLSFTGELFF
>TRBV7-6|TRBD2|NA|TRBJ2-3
TGTGCCAGCAGCTTACCCGCGTTCGGAGCGGGGGGCACAGATACGCAGTATTTT
CASSLPAFGAGGTDTQYF
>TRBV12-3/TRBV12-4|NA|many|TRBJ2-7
TGTGCCAGCAGCAATTACGAGCAGTACTTC
CASSNYEQYF
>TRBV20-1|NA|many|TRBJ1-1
TGCAGTGCTAGAGGGGTCACTGAAGCTTTCTTT
CSARGVTEAFF
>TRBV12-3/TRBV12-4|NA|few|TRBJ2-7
TGTGCCAGCAGAACCTGGGACGGATCCTACGAGCAGTACTTC
CASRTWDGSYEQYF
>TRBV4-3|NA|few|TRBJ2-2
TGCGCCAGCAGCCAAGATTGGGGGGCCGACGGGGAGCTGTTTTTT
CASSQDWGADGELFF
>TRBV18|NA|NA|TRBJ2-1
TGTGCCAGCTCACCACTGCATCCTTACAATGAGCAGTTCTTC
CASSPLHPYNEQFF
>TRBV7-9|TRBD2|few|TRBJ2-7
TGTGCCAGCAGCCCTCCCGGCGGGAGAGTTGGCGAGCAGTACTTC
CASSPPGGRVGEQYF